The entry below gives a single TCR beta chain sequence along with its context. The antigen is unknown. The junction departs from the called germline gene at one end, perhaps through a read error. It was from roughly 20-30 mg of unsorted bulk tissue that RNA and DNA were co-extracted. Surgeons treated the primary liver carcinoma of the patients by surgical resection. TCR beta cDNA was prepared out of about 530 ng total RNA by means of a constant-region primer. Each TCR beta library was derived from three nested multiplex PCR rounds that employed slightly modified ARM-PCR. For around 9 cycles apiece, the opening two PCR rounds ran with TRBV1-TRBV30 forward primers and a C-beta reverse primer. Each CDR3 protein gets one entry after TCRdb re-called the multiplex PCR reads with MiXCR. The repertoire holds approximately 99,000 distinct CDR3 sequences, with around two thirds as singletons. This record belongs to a study of tumor-infiltrating lymphocytes in primary liver carcinoma. About the study: Sample counts of productive TCRbeta reads spanned roughly 3.5 to 7.13 million; these counts were similar across tissue types. General study points: Present in all five tumor regions were only about 7-25% of the top clones.

The CDR3 covers 13 residues. Germline-derived CDR1 and CDR2 are SQVTM and ANQGSEA. This chain connects TRBV29-1 to TRBJ2-3; tentative D call: TRBD1 (6 bases). This clonotype was sampled from a woman in her fifties or sixties with primary liver carcinoma and hepatitis B virus infection. Sequencing was carried out using liver tumor tissue from sampling region 5. Specified subset: tumor region T5, tumor centre. CDR3 residues: CSAGTPERDTQYF. The CDR3 DNA sequence: TGCAGCGCTGGGACACCCGAGAGAGATACGCAGTACTTT.